This T cell receptor (beta chain) was found in a study of sequential checkpoint blockade in melanoma. Data came from immunoSEQ multiplex PCR; TCRdb stores just in-frame clones and leaves some out. The profile shows some 2,900 clones, 25% to 30% of them singletons. Treatment noted: randomized to nivolumab then ipilimumab (arm A) or the reverse (arm B). Patients had received no earlier DNA-damaging chemotherapy. This CDR3 has 12 amino acids. CDR1 is SGDLS and CDR2 is YYNGEE in the germline V gene. V was trimmed by 5 bases and J by 3 bases, leaving 9 bases between them. Sequencing was performed on tumor tissue (inferred from file names), taken from a patient given nivolumab and ipilimumab in sequence. The clonotype comes from a human donor with melanoma. J is TRBJ2-7 and V is TRBV9; no clear D. CDR3 sequence: CASSGVGYEQYF. The CDR3 DNA sequence: TGTGCCAGCAGTGGGGTGGGCTACGAGCAGTACTTC.